These T cell receptor beta chains were read from a single sample in a study of T-cell reconstitution after alpha-beta-depleted transplantation in children. MiXCR, run by TCRdb on the PCR reads, gives a single entry per CDR3 protein. The repertoire holds hundreds of thousands of distinct CDR3 sequences, with roughly 13% as singletons. The specimen comprised PBMCs, sampled before TCRalphabeta/CD19-depleted stem cell transplant. The receptors stem from a girl aged 2-10 years with congenital amegakaryocytic thrombocytopenia, due to receive a stem cell transplant. Both conserved end residues are part of each CDR3. D genes are given only for firm matches. The size field is filled for only some rows; it gives once, few, many or a size class.

v_gene,len,d_gene,j_gene,abundance,CDR3aa
TRBV28,14,NA,TRBJ2-1,few,CASSAPGSYNEQFF
TRBV12-1,20,NA,TRBJ2-3,NA,CASSPGLLCLSSGYTDTQYF
TRBV29-1,13,NA,TRBJ1-4,many,CSVETAWDRKLFF
TRBV12-3/TRBV12-4,13,TRBD2,TRBJ2-1,many,CASGLAGVREQFF
TRBV11-2,16,TRBD2,TRBJ2-2,NA,CASSFGLAGANGELFF
TRBV20-1,17,TRBD2,TRBJ2-3,many,CSAREWKQREWEDTQYF
TRBV2,15,NA,TRBJ1-4,NA,CASRAKGLSFDKLFF
TRBV7-7,13,NA,TRBJ1-4,NA,CAVRGPRDEKLFF
TRBV6-1,21,NA,TRBJ2-6,NA,CASSEGIERASASSGANVLTF
TRBV6-1,14,TRBD1,TRBJ1-6,many,CASRTGGYNSPLHF
TRBV4-1,16,TRBD2,TRBJ2-1,NA,CASSHPAGVGYNEQFF
TRBV21-1,16,NA,TRBJ1-5,NA,CASSKEGSESNQPQHF
TRBV28,15,TRBD2,TRBJ2-7,many,CASRLSGQSSYEQYF
TRBV29-1,12,NA,TRBJ2-7,NA,CSVEDWSYEQYF
TRBV6-4,14,TRBD1,TRBJ2-7,NA,CASSEEDRGYEQYF
TRBV12-3/TRBV12-4,14,NA,TRBJ1-5,many,CASTLGLGNQPQHF
TRBV5-1,17,NA,TRBJ2-2,few,CASSFQPDSQSTGELFF
TRBV16,15,NA,TRBJ1-6,many,CASSQEVPGNSPLHF
TRBV2,15,NA,TRBJ2-1,NA,CASSHGGASYNEQFF
TRBV5-1,14,NA,TRBJ2-3,few,CASSLSRFSDTQYF
TRBV20-1,15,TRBD1,TRBJ1-5,many,CSAQDRGALSQPQHF
TRBV7-9,17,TRBD1,TRBJ2-7,few,CASSLRSLPGQKHEQYF
TRBV20-1,15,NA,TRBJ2-3,many,CSAERDPGRTDTQYF
TRBV7-3,15,TRBD2,TRBJ2-7,NA,CASSLRGGRRNEQYF
TRBV10-3,17,TRBD2,TRBJ2-1,many,CAISQLLAGDSYNEQFF
TRBV4-2,16,NA,TRBJ1-4,few,CASSQDPGLTNEKLFF
TRBV29-1,14,NA,TRBJ2-1,many,CSITQTESYNEQFF
TRBV28,14,TRBD1,TRBJ1-5,NA,CASTYRGRGQPQHF
TRBV20-1,18,TRBD2,TRBJ2-1,NA,CSATPGLAGGTSYNEQFF
TRBV7-9,16,TRBD1,TRBJ1-2,NA,CASSLASGGANYGYTF
TRBV20-1,15,NA,TRBJ1-2,many,CSARGGQGVGYGYTF
TRBV20-1,11,NA,TRBJ1-1,NA,CSAIGTPEAFF
TRBV5-1,16,NA,TRBJ2-3,many,CASSLAGTTVTDTQYF
TRBV5-1,16,NA,TRBJ1-3,NA,CASSLPTGVSGNTIYF
TRBV5-6,17,NA,TRBJ2-7,many,CASSFREYLGGLGEQYF
TRBV5-5,14,NA,TRBJ2-5,many,CASSLGDYQETQYF
TRBV20-1,12,NA,TRBJ2-7,many,CSASRGGYEQYF
TRBV7-9,10,NA,TRBJ1-1,NA,CASSRDGAFF
TRBV5-1,13,TRBD1,TRBJ2-7,few,CASSRGLQAEQYF
TRBV27,13,TRBD1,TRBJ2-3,NA,CASTWTGGDTQYF
TRBV20-1,13,NA,TRBJ2-1,NA,CSASSWQANEQFF
TRBV29-1,16,TRBD1,TRBJ1-2,few,CSVDRDRTTSNYGYTF
TRBV29-1,10,NA,TRBJ2-7,many,CSVGTGEQYF
TRBV6-1,15,NA,TRBJ2-5,NA,CASSRLRHSKETQYF
TRBV19,15,TRBD2,TRBJ2-3,many,CATQGTSGISDTQYF
TRBV20-1,11,NA,TRBJ1-4,many,CSARDRFRLFF
TRBV15,13,NA,TRBJ2-7,few,CATSRDPRNEQYF
TRBV24-1,12,NA,TRBJ1-4,many,CATSDEGGKLFF
TRBV12-3/TRBV12-4,15,NA,TRBJ1-2,NA,CASSFETVYTNGYTF
TRBV12-3/TRBV12-4,15,TRBD1,TRBJ1-1,few,CASSKRTGGDTEAFF